Detailed here is one T cell receptor (beta chain). Its antigen remains unidentified. No quality values exist for individual bases; no much larger clone is one base distant. The germline V gene (reference sequence) gives CDR1 as SEHNR and CDR2 as FQNEAQ. The CDR3 goes from the cysteine to the phenylalanine over 15 residues. CDR3 DNA is the only sequence kept; it has 45 bases, read in frame from the first base. The junction shows trimming of 0 bases on V and 2 bases on J, plus 9 bases between the germline ends. The data derive from a study of follicular helper T cells after annual influenza vaccination (dated by TCRdb to 2016 to 2017). Regarding the research as a whole: After each seasonal influenza vaccination, blood samples were collected on days 0, 7 and 28. Samples from 2013-2014 were cryopreserved, whereas samples from about 2015 were processed immediately after collection. Multi-year samples were obtained from 6 or 7 subjects, with two vaccination seasons covered for four subjects and three seasons covered for two subjects. To study recall of cTfh clones, some subjects were followed through successive annual vaccinations in the 2013-2014, 2014-2015 and 2015-2016 seasons. One week after vaccination, a second recruited cohort of approximately 11 subjects (Table S1) displayed a similar ICOS+CD38+ cTfh response. Paper-wide results and their limitations: ICOS+CD38+ cTfh clonality correlated with the frequency of that population, and its change correlated with the change in circulating plasmablast frequency. Day 7 ICOS+CD38+ clones were most often found later in ICOS-CD38- cTfh, suggesting that subset may serve as a memory reservoir. With successive annual vaccinations, a recurrent oligoclonal ICOS+CD38+ cTfh response was recalled, and this response contained tetramer and AIM influenza-specific clonotypes. Rare clonotypes could not be sampled because productive TCRB sequences were recovered from only about 10-21% of the analyzed cells. Undersampling of the much larger non-cTfh compartments could not be excluded when assessing influenza clone enrichment.

The method was the immunoSEQ multiplex PCR assay. Adaptive Biotechnologies carried out TCRB amplification, library preparation, sequencing and preliminary bioinformatics at Survey level resolution. The paper's data handling went like this. In R, clonality was calculated as 1 minus the normalized Shannon entropy, and the Gini index was computed using the R package ineq. Overlap score was defined as the summed counts of shared sequences divided by the total counts of all sequences in both compared samples. Shared-clonotype significance used Fisher's exact test assuming a theoretical repertoire of 10^7 TCRB sequences. Entries here come from immuneACCESS through TCRdb and include only in-frame sequences with V and J called. Some clones fail to appear in such tables; in the studies checked, an unresolved V gene covers under half of the shortfall, and the cause of the remainder is unknown. The D gene and trimming were derived from the DNA, and the V and J assignments and clone size from that table. The sample table shows about 11,000 clones, and roughly 85% are seen once. Clones ranked in the top ten supply around 0.79% of the sample.

TCRB sequencing was used to follow sorted CD4 subsets from the blood of adults before and after they were given the seasonal inactivated influenza vaccine (Fluvarix). To be eligible, subjects had to live in the community and must not have received influenza vaccine in the previous 6 months. Reasons for exclusion included contraindications to influenza vaccine, substance abuse, HIV/AIDS, active malignancy, immunomodulatory medication, and active illness such as respiratory infection. At each time point, somewhere between about 40 and 100 mL of blood was taken. Ficoll-Paque PLUS or SepMate separation was used to isolate PBMC. CXCR5- memory CD4 T cells were sorted as a comparison non-Tfh subset. Before DNA was extracted, the cell subsets were sorted from PBMC using a BD FACS Aria.

The material sequenced was CXCR5- memory CD4+ T cells sorted from blood, taken 6 weeks after influenza vaccination. The cell subset or site label corresponds to: CXCR5- memory CD4 T cells. Rearrangement joined TRBV7-9 to TRBJ2-3, with the D gene not confidently named. This sequence originates from an adult who received the influenza vaccine. The CDR3 region reads CASSLAGTDTDTQYF. In nucleotides, the sequence is TGTGCCAGCAGCTTAGCGGGAACGGACACAGATACGCAGTATTTT.